The 31 T cell receptor beta chains reported below all come from one sample, sequenced in a study of T cell responses to AZD1222 COVID-19 vaccine. Assay used: immunoSEQ multiplex PCR; TCRdb lists only in-frame clones, some missing. The sample includes around 130,000 clones, around 90% seen only once; the top ten take 4.2%. The sample consisted of peripheral blood, taken 28 days after the second dose of the MenACWY control vaccine. The source of these receptors is an adult who received the MenACWY meningococcal vaccine as a control.

The chain couples TRBV6-1 to TRBJ2-5, with 7 bases identical to TRBD2. The CDR3 length is 15 residues. Germline CDR1 MNHNS, CDR2 SASEGT. The V and J ends lost 2 bases and 8 bases, in that order; junction bases with no gene match: 11. The CDR3, as DNA: TGTGCCAGCAGTGAAAGGTCGGGAGGTGCCTCTACCCAGTACTTC. The encoded protein is CASSERSGGASTQYF.

In nucleotides, the CDR3 is TGCGCCAGCAGCTTGGGGCAGGGGGTGCAGCCCCAGCATTTT. This sequence encodes CASSLGQGVQPQHF. The gene calls are TRBV5-1 and TRBJ1-5, with TRBD1 matching 7 bases. CDR1 is SGHRS, CDR2 YFSETQ, per germline. The CDR3 sequence is 14 residues long. V shed 0 bases, J shed 7 bases, and the junction held 4 bases outside the gene matches.

This clone was seen many times. V and J are TRBV18 and TRBJ1-1; the D is unclear. This CDR3 is built from 13 residues. Germline lookup yields CDR1 KGHSH and CDR2 LQKENI. V lost 1 base to trimming and J lost 0 bases, with 3 bases between them. The CDR3 protein is CASSPQMNTEAFF. DNA for the CDR3: TGTGCCAGCTCACCACAGATGAACACTGAAGCTTTCTTT.

V usage is TRBV5-4 and J usage is TRBJ2-7; weak D call: TRBD2 (5 bases). The length of the CDR3 is 15 residues. The germline V gene encodes CDR1 SGHNT and CDR2 YYREEE (reference sequence). Between the trimmed V and J ends, which lost 1 base and 6 bases, there was a span of 17 bases. CDR3 coding DNA: TGTGCCAGCAGCTTGATCGGAGGCCCAGCAGGCGAGCAGTACTTC. It is translated as CASSLIGGPAGEQYF.

This clone was picked up one time. The chain recombines TRBV11-2 with TRBJ2-3; TRBD2 aligns across 13 bases. CDR3 length: 16 residues. J gave up 6 bases and V 4 bases, and 7 bases lay outside the gene matches. Per the germline V gene, CDR1 is SGHAT and CDR2 is FQNNGV. Here the CDR3 reads CASSSDGLAGVDTQYF. The DNA for the CDR3 is TGTGCCAGCAGCTCAGACGGACTAGCGGGGGTGGATACGCAGTATTTT.

The chain links TRBV24-1 to TRBJ2-2; a weak D match, TRBD1 (5 bases). The CDR3 loop spans 15 amino acids. With 5 bases removed from V and 2 bases from J, the gap between germline ends came to 11 bases. Germline V CDR1 and CDR2: KGHDR, SFDVKD. The DNA of the CDR3 is TGTGCCACCAGTGTGGGGCAACTTAACACCGGGGAGCTGTTTTTT. This gives the protein CATSVGQLNTGELFF.

This chain uses TRBV12-3 or TRBV12-4 with TRBJ2-5; D uncertain. The V gene lost 6 bases and the J gene lost 4 bases, with 6 bases spanning the gap. CDR3 size: 11 residues. The CDR3: CASSYRETQYF. DNA for the CDR3: TGTGCCAGCAGCTACAGAGAGACCCAGTACTTC.

The V gene is TRBV5-6, the J gene TRBJ2-3, with D possibly TRBD2 on 6 matching bases. CDR3 size: 13 residues. Germline CDR1 is SGHDT and CDR2 is YYEEEE. Trimming removed 5 bases at V and 2 bases at J, with 9 bases between. The CDR3 region has the DNA TGTGCCAGCAGGGAGGGATTCACAGATACGCAGTATTTT. Its protein product is CASREGFTDTQYF.

The rearrangement joins TRBV4-1 to TRBJ2-7, with 11 bases identical to TRBD2. The CDR3 loop spans 16 amino acids. V shed 4 bases and J 2 bases; nucleotides not matched to a gene: 7. Germline lookup yields CDR1 MGHRA and CDR2 YSYEKL. CDR3 DNA sequence: TGCGCCAGCAGCCGGGCCCCTAGCGGGAGGACCTACGAGCAGTACTTC. It codes for CASSRAPSGRTYEQYF.

The V call is TRBV6-5, the J call TRBJ1-2; D is unresolved. Deletions cut 6 bases from V and 8 bases from J, with 16 bases between. Germline loops: CDR1 MNHEY, CDR2 SVGAGI. The CDR3 covers 13 residues. The CDR3 coding sequence is TGTGCCAGCAGGGTGGAGTCAGGTCGAGGCTACACCTTC. It yields the protein CASRVESGRGYTF.

The genes are TRBV11-2 and TRBJ2-1, with 13 nucleotides matching TRBD2. Germline lookup yields CDR1 SGHAT and CDR2 FQNNGV. V dropped 3 bases and J dropped 5; count of bases not matched to a gene: 4. The CDR3 extends over 16 amino acids. CDR3 protein: CASSLSGTSGNNEQFF. Here the CDR3 DNA reads TGTGCCAGCAGCTTGTCCGGGACTAGCGGGAACAATGAGCAGTTCTTC.

This sequence joins TRBV6-6 and TRBJ1-1, with 9 nucleotides matching TRBD1. The J segment lost 0 bases and the V segment lost 7 bases, leaving 6 bases of the junction unmatched. Germline V CDR1 and CDR2: MNHNY, SVGAGI (reference sequence). This CDR3 has 15 amino acids. The chain's CDR3 is CASTGTGSMNTEAFF. The DNA for the CDR3 is TGTGCCAGCACCGGGACAGGGTCAATGAACACTGAAGCTTTCTTT.

The V gene is TRBV10-2, the J gene TRBJ2-3; D gene uncertain. There are 13 residues in the CDR3. V lost 3 bases to trimming and J lost 1 base, with 5 bases between them. Germline assignment: CDR1 WSHSY and CDR2 SAAADI. The CDR3 DNA sequence: TGCGCCAGCAGTGACTTGGGCACAGATACGCAGTATTTT. Its protein product is CASSDLGTDTQYF.

The chain has TRBV24-1 and TRBJ2-3, with 8 nucleotides matching TRBD1. CDR3 length equals 13 residues. The J segment lost 8 bases and the V segment lost 10 bases, leaving 10 bases of the junction unmatched. Germline CDR1 reads KGHDR; CDR2 reads SFDVKD. The CDR3 spells CATLRTGGSTQYF. The CDR3 DNA follows: TGTGCCACATTACGTACAGGGGGTAGTACGCAGTATTTT.

This chain connects TRBV6-5 to TRBJ2-1; D not certain. Per germline, CDR1 MNHEY and CDR2 SVGAGI. Trimming took off 6 bases at V and 6 bases at J, with 6 bases between the two ends. The CDR3 totals 11 residues. CDR3 loop: CASSGVNEQFF. CDR3 nucleotide sequence: TGTGCCAGCAGCGGAGTCAATGAGCAGTTCTTC.

The J gene is TRBJ2-2, the V gene TRBV28; 7 bases fit TRBD2. With 3 bases clipped from V and 0 bases from J, the junction kept 1 base outside the gene matches. The CDR3 is 15 amino acids. Looked up from germline, CDR1 is MDHEN and CDR2 is SYDVKM. The CDR3 DNA reads TGTGCCAGCAGTTTGGGGGGGGCGAACACCGGGGAGCTGTTTTTT. It is translated as CASSLGGANTGELFF.

This clone was observed a single time. V usage is TRBV4-3 and J usage is TRBJ2-2; D not certain. Trimming stripped 0 bases from V and 1 base from J, with 3 bases between. This CDR3 comprises 14 residues. The germline V gene has CDR1 LGHNA and CDR2 YSLEER. CDR3 DNA: TGCGCCAGCAGCCAAGACAGGAACACCGGGGAGCTGTTTTTT. It encodes CASSQDRNTGELFF.

This clone was recorded only once. CDR3 DNA: TGTGCCAGCAGTTCTGGACGGAACTATGGCTACACCTTC. It is translated as CASSSGRNYGYTF. This rearrangement joins TRBV12-3 or TRBV12-4 to TRBJ1-2; the D is unclear. The CDR3 extends over 13 amino acids. V lost 4 bases and J lost 2, with 8 bases in between.

The chain recombines TRBV19 with TRBJ2-2; 8 bases align to TRBD2. The CDR3 runs 16 residues. V gave up 7 bases and J gave up 0 bases; unmatched junction bases: 7. Germline loops: CDR1 LNHDA, CDR2 SQIVND (reference sequence). The CDR3 DNA is TGTGCCAGTACTCCGGGAGGGTCAACGAACACCGGGGAGCTGTTTTTT. Its translation: CASTPGGSTNTGELFF.

CDR3 sequence (DNA): TGCGCCAGCAGCCCGGATGGGACAGGGCTTTCACCCCTCCACTTT. Translated, it gives CASSPDGTGLSPLHF. The V and J genes are TRBV5-1 and TRBJ1-6; the match to TRBD1 covers 9 bases. The V gene's germline CDR1 is SGHRS and CDR2 YFSETQ. The CDR3 extends over 15 amino acids. J lost 9 bases, V lost 4 bases, and 8 bases had no gene match.

This clone was counted a few times. V usage is TRBV28 and J usage is TRBJ1-2; no clear D gene. Germline CDR1 reads MDHEN; CDR2 reads SYDVKM. Trimming cost V 2 bases and J 5 bases, with 12 bases left between them. The CDR3 is 14 amino acids. The CDR3 region is CASSLRGYGYGYTF. CDR3 sequence (DNA): TGTGCCAGCAGTTTACGCGGTTATGGGTATGGCTACACCTTC.

This clone was counted between two and nine times. This sequence joins TRBV30 and TRBJ2-7, with 7 bases lining up with TRBD1. With V trimmed by 2 bases and J by 3 bases, 10 bases remained unmatched. Germline V gene lookup returns CDR1 GTSNPN and CDR2 SVGIG (reference sequence). CDR3 size: 15 residues. The DNA of the CDR3 is TGTGCCTGGAGTCTACCGGGACAGCTGTACTACGAGCAGTACTTC. Translating gives CAWSLPGQLYYEQYF.

The chain uses TRBV18 and TRBJ1-5; no clear D gene. The germline CDR1 and CDR2 sequences are KGHSH and LQKENI. The CDR3 is 15 amino acids. The V gene lost 2 bases and the J gene lost 3 bases, with 11 bases spanning the gap. The CDR3 region is CASSPNFQFNQPQHF. CDR3 sequence (DNA): TGTGCCAGCTCACCAAATTTCCAGTTCAATCAGCCCCAGCATTTT.

The V and J genes are TRBV6-6 and TRBJ2-3; the match to TRBD1 covers 8 bases. This CDR3 has 14 amino acids. CDR1 is MNHNY and CDR2 is SVGAGI in the germline V gene (reference sequence). V gave up 5 bases and J gave up 1 base; unmatched junction bases: 2. The CDR3, as DNA: TGTGCCAGCAGTGTGACAGGGGGCACAGATACGCAGTATTTT. It yields the protein CASSVTGGTDTQYF.

V gene TRBV2 combines with J gene TRBJ1-1; TRBD1 is a possible D gene (5 bases). Germline-derived CDR1 and CDR2 are SNHLY and FYNNEI. The CDR3 spans 15 residues. Trimming left V 8 bases short and J 0 bases short, with 16 bases between. CDR3 DNA sequence: TGTGCCAGCCAACTTTTTTCAGGGATGAACACTGAAGCTTTCTTT. It codes for CASQLFSGMNTEAFF.

This chain joins TRBV28 and TRBJ2-5, with D possibly being TRBD1 (6 bases). The CDR3 is made up of 15 amino acids. V was shortened by 5 bases and J by 5 bases, with 18 bases between the two germline ends. Germline V gives CDR1 MDHEN, CDR2 SYDVKM. CDR3 residues: CASSPDRKGRETQYF. The CDR3 DNA reads TGTGCCAGCAGTCCCGACAGGAAGGGGCGGGAGACCCAGTACTTC.

The gene calls are TRBV29-1 and TRBJ1-1; D is undetermined. The CDR3 totals 18 residues. Looked up from germline, CDR1 is SQVTM and CDR2 is ANQGSEA. Between the trimmed V and J ends, which lost 1 base and 1 base, there was a span of 22 bases. Here the CDR3 reads CSVEARWTDSFWNTEAFF. CDR3 bases: TGCAGCGTTGAAGCCCGCTGGACGGATTCTTTTTGGAACACTGAAGCTTTCTTT.

This clone turned up a few times. This sequence joins TRBV6-2 or TRBV6-3 and TRBJ2-1; D is possibly TRBD1 (6 bases). V lost 4 bases to trimming and J lost 6 bases, with 13 bases between them. Germline CDR1 reads MNHEY; CDR2 reads SVGEGT. The CDR3 consists of 14 residues. CDR3 amino acids: CASSFSRTANEQFF. CDR3 sequence (DNA): TGTGCCAGCAGTTTCTCGCGGACAGCCAATGAGCAGTTCTTC.

This chain links TRBV4-2 with TRBJ2-1, with TRBD2 matching over 9 bases. This CDR3 comprises 16 residues. V was pared by 1 base and J by 7 bases, with 8 bases of the junction left unmatched. CDR1 and CDR2 (germline): LGHNA, YNFKEQ. The CDR3: CASSQVAGGLWNEQFF. The DNA for the CDR3 is TGTGCCAGCAGCCAAGTTGCGGGGGGGCTCTGGAATGAGCAGTTCTTC.

The chain carries TRBV20-1 and TRBJ1-1; possible D gene TRBD1, 5 bases. The CDR3 length is 14 residues. In germline, CDR1 is DFQATT, CDR2 SNEGSKA (reference sequence). V lost 3 bases to trimming and J lost 3 bases, with 14 bases between them. The CDR3 nucleotides read TGCAGTGCTAGTAAACAGGTTTTCGACACTGAAGCTTTCTTT. This gives the protein CSASKQVFDTEAFF.

This chain uses TRBV7-6 with TRBJ2-7, with D tentatively TRBD2 (6 bases). CDR3 length: 14 residues. Germline loops: CDR1 SGHVS, CDR2 FNYEAQ. V was clipped by 5 bases and J by 6 bases, with 17 bases between them. CDR3 DNA: TGTGCCAGCAGCCCCAGGAGGGGCAGTTCCGAGCAGTACGTC. It yields the protein CASSPRRGSSEQYV.